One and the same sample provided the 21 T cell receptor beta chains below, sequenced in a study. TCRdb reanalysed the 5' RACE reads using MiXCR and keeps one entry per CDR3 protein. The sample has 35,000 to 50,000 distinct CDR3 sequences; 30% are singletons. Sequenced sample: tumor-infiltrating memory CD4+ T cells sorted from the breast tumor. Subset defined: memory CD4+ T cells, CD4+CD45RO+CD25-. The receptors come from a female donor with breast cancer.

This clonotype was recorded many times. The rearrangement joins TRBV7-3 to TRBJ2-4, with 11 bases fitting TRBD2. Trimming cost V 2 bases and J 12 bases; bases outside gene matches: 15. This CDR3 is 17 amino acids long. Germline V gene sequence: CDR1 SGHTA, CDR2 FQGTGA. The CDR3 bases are TGTGCCAGCAGCTTACGATACCCCCCCTCTAGCGGGGGGCCTCAGTACTTC. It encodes CASSLRYPPSSGGPQYF.

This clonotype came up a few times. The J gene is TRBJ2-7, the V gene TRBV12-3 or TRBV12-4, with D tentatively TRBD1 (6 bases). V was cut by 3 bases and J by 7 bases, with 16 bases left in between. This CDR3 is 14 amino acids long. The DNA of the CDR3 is TGTGCCAGCAGTTTTGAGACAGGCCTGGGGGAGCAGTACTTC. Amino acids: CASSFETGLGEQYF.

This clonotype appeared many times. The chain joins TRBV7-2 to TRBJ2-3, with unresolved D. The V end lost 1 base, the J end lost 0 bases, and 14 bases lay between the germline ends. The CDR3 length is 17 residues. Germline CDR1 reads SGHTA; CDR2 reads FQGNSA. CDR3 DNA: TGTGCCAGCAGCTTAGTGGCTCTCGTACTAAGCACAGATACGCAGTATTTT. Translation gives CASSLVALVLSTDTQYF. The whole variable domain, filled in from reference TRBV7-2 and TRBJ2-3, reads GAGVSQSPSNKVTEKGKDVELRCDPISGHTALYWYRQSLGQGLEFLIYFQGNSAPDKSGLPSDRFSAERTGGSVSTLTIQRTQQEDSAVYLCASSLVALVLSTDTQYFGPGTRLTVL.

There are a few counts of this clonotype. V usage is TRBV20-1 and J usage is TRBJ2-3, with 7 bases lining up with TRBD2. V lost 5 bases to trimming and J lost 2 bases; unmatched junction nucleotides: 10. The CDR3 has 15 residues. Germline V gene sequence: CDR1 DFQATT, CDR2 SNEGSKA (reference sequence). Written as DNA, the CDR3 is TGCAGTGCTCTTCCCGAGGGAGGGCTCACAGATACGCAGTATTTT. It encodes CSALPEGGLTDTQYF.

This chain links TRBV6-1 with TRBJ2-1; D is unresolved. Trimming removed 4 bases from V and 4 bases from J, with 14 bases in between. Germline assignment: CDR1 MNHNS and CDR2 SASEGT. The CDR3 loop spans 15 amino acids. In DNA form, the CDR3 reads TGTGCCAGCAGTGCTTCCGAAGGCCTATACAATGAGCAGTTCTTC. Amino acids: CASSASEGLYNEQFF.

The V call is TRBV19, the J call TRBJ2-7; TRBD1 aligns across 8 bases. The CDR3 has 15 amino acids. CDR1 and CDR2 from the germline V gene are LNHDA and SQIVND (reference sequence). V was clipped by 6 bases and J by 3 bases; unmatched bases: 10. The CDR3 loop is CASSTAGQAYYEQYF. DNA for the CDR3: TGTGCCAGTAGCACCGCGGGACAGGCATACTACGAGCAGTACTTC.

The CDR3 nucleotides are TGCAGTGCTAGAGACCCCAAGGGATACGAGCAGTACTTC. This gives the protein CSARDPKGYEQYF. The chain couples TRBV20-1 to TRBJ2-7; D not resolved. Trimming cost V 0 bases and J 4 bases, with 10 bases left between them. The CDR3 has 13 residues. Germline CDR1 is DFQATT and CDR2 is SNEGSKA (reference sequence).

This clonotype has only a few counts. The CDR3 is CSVELRTDTQYF. In nucleotides, the CDR3 is TGCAGCGTTGAACTTCGCACAGATACGCAGTATTTT. This chain joins TRBV29-1 and TRBJ2-3, with no clear D. Germline CDR1 reads SQVTM; CDR2 reads ANQGSEA. V was cut by 2 bases and J by 1 base, with 4 bases left in between. The CDR3 totals 12 residues.

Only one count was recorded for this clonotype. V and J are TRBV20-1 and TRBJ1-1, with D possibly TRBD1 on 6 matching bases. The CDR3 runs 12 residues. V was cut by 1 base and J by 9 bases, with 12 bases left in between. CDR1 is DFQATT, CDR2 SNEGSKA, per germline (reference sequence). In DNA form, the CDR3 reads TGCAGTGCTAGAGGGGGGGCTCAGAAAGCTTTCTTT. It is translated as CSARGGAQKAFF.

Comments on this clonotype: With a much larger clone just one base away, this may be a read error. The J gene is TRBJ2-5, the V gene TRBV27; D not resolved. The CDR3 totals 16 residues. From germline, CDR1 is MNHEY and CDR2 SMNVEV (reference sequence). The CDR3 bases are TGTGCCAGCAGGTTATATGCAGGTCTGGGGCAAGAGACCCAGTACTTC. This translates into CASRLYAGLGQETQYF.

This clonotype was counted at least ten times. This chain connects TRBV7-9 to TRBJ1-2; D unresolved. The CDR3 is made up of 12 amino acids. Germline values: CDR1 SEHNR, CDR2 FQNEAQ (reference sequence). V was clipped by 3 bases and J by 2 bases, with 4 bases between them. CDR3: CASSLTNYGYTF. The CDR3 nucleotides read TGTGCCAGCAGCTTGACAAACTATGGCTACACCTTC.

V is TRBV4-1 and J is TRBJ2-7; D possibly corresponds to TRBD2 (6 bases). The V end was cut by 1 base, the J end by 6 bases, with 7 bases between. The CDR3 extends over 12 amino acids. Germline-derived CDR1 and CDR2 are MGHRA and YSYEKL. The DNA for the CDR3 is TGCGCCAGCAGCCAAGTGGGGGGCGAGCAGTACTTC. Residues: CASSQVGGEQYF.

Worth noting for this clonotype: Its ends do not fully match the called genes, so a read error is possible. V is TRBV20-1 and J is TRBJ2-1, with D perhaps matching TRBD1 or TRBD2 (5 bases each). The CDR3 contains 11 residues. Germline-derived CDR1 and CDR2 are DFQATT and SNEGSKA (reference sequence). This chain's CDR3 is CSADEGIALAF. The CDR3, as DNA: TGCAGTGCTGACGAGGGGATAGCGTTGGCCTTC.

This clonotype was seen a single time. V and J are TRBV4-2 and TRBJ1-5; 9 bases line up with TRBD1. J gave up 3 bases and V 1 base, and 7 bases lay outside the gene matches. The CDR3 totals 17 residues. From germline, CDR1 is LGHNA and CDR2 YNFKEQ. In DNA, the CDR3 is TGTGCCAGCAGCCAAGTAGGACAGGGGAGGGTCAATCAGCCCCAGCATTTT. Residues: CASSQVGQGRVNQPQHF.

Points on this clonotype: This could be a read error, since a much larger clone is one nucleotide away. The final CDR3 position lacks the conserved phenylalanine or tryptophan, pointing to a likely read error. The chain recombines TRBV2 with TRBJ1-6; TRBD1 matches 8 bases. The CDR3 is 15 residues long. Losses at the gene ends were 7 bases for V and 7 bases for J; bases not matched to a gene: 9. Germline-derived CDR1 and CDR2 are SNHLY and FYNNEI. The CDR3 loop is CASNDRDRLNSPLHV. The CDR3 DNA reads TGTGCCAGCAACGACCGGGACAGGTTGAATTCACCCCTCCACGTT.

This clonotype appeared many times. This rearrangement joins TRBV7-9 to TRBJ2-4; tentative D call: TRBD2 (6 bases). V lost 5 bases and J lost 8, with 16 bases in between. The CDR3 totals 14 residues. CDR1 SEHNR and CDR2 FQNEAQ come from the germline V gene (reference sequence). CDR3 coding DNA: TGTGCCAGCAGCCCAAAATCGGGGGTAGACATTCAGTACTTC. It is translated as CASSPKSGVDIQYF.

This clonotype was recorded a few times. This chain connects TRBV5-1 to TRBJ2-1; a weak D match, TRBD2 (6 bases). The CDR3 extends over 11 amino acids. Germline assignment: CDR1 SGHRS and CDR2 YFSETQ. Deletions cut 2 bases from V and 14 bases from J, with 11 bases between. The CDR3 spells CASSFSGEEFF. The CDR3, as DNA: TGCGCCAGCAGCTTTTCGGGGGAAGAGTTCTTC.

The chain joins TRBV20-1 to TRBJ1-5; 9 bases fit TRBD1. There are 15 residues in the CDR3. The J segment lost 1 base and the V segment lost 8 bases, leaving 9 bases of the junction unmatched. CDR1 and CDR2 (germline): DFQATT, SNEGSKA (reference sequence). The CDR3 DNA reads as TGCAGTACGAAGACAACAGGGGGCAGCAATCAGCCCCAGCATTTT. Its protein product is CSTKTTGGSNQPQHF.

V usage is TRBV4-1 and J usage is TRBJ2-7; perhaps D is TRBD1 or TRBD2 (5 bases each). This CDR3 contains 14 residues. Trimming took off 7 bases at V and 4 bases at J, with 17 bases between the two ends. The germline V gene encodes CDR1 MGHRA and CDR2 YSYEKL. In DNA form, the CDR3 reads TGCGCCAGCAACCCGGAGGACAAGGTTTACGAGCAGTACTTC. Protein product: CASNPEDKVYEQYF.

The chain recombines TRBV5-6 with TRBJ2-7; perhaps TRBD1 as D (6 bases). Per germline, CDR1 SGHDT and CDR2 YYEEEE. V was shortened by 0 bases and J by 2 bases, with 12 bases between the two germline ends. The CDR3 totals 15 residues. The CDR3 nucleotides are TGTGCCAGCAGCTTGGGAGGGGGATTAGCCTACGAGCAGTACTTC. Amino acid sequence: CASSLGGGLAYEQYF. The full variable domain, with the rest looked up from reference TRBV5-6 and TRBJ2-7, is DAGVTQSPTHLIKTRGQQVTLRCSPKSGHDTVSWYQQALGQGPQFIFQYYEEEERQRGNFPDRFSGHQFPNYSSELNVNALLLGDSALYLCASSLGGGLAYEQYFGPGTRLTVT.

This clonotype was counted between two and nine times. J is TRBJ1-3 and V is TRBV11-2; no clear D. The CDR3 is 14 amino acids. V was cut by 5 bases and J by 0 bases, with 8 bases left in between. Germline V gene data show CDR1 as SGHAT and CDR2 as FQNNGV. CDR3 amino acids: CASSPGSSGNTIYF. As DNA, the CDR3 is TGTGCCAGCAGCCCCGGGAGCTCTGGAAACACCATATATTTT.